Shown below are 15 T cell receptor beta chains from a single sample sequenced in a study of T cell clonality in common variable immunodeficiency. These receptors have no identified antigens. The table came from immunoSEQ multiplex PCR; TCRdb's copy has only in-frame clones and leaves some out. Listed here are about 34,000 clones without any singletons, the top ten holding about 29%. Study-wide findings and caveats: Common variable immunodeficiency TCR beta sequences reportedly had fewer deletions and N-nucleotide insertions.

The sequencing sample was made of peripheral blood mononuclear cells. The receptor source for this set is a human donor with common variable immunodeficiency.

This clone was counted many times. The CDR3 loop reads CASSLALAGELFF. Incomplete CDR3 DNA: TGTGCCAGCAGTTTAGCCCTCGCCGGGGAG. The chain recombines TRBV12-3 or TRBV12-4 with TRBJ2-2; D not certain. The read ends 3 residues early relative to the CDR3; the germline J gene fills the gap. The CDR3 runs to 13 residues. Trimming cost V 0 bases and J 6 bases, with 5 bases left between them.

This clone has ten or more counts. From the germline J gene comes the end of the CDR3, since the read stops 3 residues before it. This chain uses TRBV7-7 with TRBJ1-5; 7 bases agree with TRBD1. Germline CDR1 SSHAT, CDR2 FNYEAQ (reference sequence). The CDR3 extends over 16 amino acids. J gave up 9 bases and V 4 bases, and 15 bases lay outside the gene matches. CDR3 DNA, as far as it was read: TGTGCCAGCAGCTCCCAACCGGGACAGCCAGGGGGGCCC. Encoded protein: CASSSQPGQPGGP. The whole CDR3 protein reads CASSSQPGQPGGPQHF. The full variable domain, its missing parts supplied by reference TRBV7-7 and TRBJ1-5, is GAGVSQSPRYKVTKRGQDVTLRCDPISSHATLYWYQQALGQGPEFLTYFNYEAQPDKSGLPSDRFSAERPEGSISTLTIQRTEQRDSAMYRCASSSQPGQPGGPQHFGDGTRLSIL.

This clone occurred many times. The read comes to an end 3 residues before the CDR3 does, leaving the germline J gene to fill in the end. The chain is built from TRBV10-3 and TRBJ2-3; D not resolved. CDR1 and CDR2 (germline): ENHRY, SYGVKD. This CDR3 contains 14 residues. With 6 bases removed from V and 0 bases from J, the gap between germline ends came to 10 bases. The CDR3 sequence is CAIRAGTSTDTQYF. Incomplete CDR3 DNA: TGTGCCATCAGGGCAGGAACAAGCACAGATACG.

This clone was found many times. The read stops 3 residues short of the end of the CDR3; the missing end is completed from the germline J gene. The chain employs TRBV5-1 and TRBJ1-4, with D uncertain. CDR1 and CDR2 from the germline V gene are SGHRS and YFSETQ. V lost 4 bases and J 7 bases, leaving 11 bases between the germline ends. The CDR3 sequence is 13 residues long. Incomplete CDR3 DNA: TGCGCCAGCAGCCCAGAGCAGCGTGAAAAA. It codes for CASSPEQREK. The whole CDR3 reads CASSPEQREKLFF. Supplemented by reference TRBV5-1 and TRBJ1-4, the full variable domain reads KAGVTQTPRYLIKTRGQQVTLSCSPISGHRSVSWYQQTPGQGLQFLFEYFSETQRNKGNFPGRFSGRQFSNSRSEMNVSTLELGDSALYLCASSPEQREKLFFGSGTQLSVL.

This clone came up many times. The CDR3 extends 3 residues past the end of the read, so its final part is completed from the germline J gene. The chain joins TRBV5-5 to TRBJ1-1; TRBD1 might be the D (5 bases). Looked up from germline, CDR1 is SGHKS and CDR2 is YYEKEE (reference sequence). Trimming took 2 bases from V and 3 from J, leaving 14 bases between them. This CDR3 region has 15 residues. This CDR3 reads CASSFLGARDTEAFF. The sequenced CDR3 bases are TGTGCCAGCAGCTTCTTAGGGGCGCGAGACACTGAA.

A word on this clone: Read coverage stops 3 residues before the CDR3 terminus; the germline J gene supplies the remainder. The chain couples TRBV20-1 to TRBJ2-5, with TRBD1 identical over 9 bases. This CDR3 has 15 residues. Germline V gene lookup returns CDR1 DFQATT and CDR2 SNEGSKA (reference sequence). V shed 5 bases and J 7 bases; nucleotides not matched to a gene: 14. The CDR3 bases that were read are TGCAGTGCTTCAAAGGGACAGGGCGATGAGGCGACC. It specifies CSASKGQGDEAT. The entire CDR3 is CSASKGQGDEATQYF.

This clone has only a few counts. The read is 3 residues too short to cover the CDR3 end, so that end is filled in from the germline J gene. This chain connects TRBV7-9 to TRBJ1-4; 11 bases align to TRBD1. This CDR3 spans 15 amino acids. Trimming cost V 7 bases and J 8 bases; bases outside gene matches: 9. CDR1 and CDR2 (germline): SEHNR, FQNEAQ (reference sequence). CDR3: CASNRGGQGGEKLFF. The sequenced part of the CDR3 DNA is TGTGCCAGCAACCGCGGGGGACAGGGGGGAGAAAAA.

This clone was seen a few times. A junction end diverges from the germline sequence, so it may reflect a read error. The sequence runs out 3 residues before the end of the CDR3; the remainder is reconstructed from the germline J gene. This chain connects TRBV7-9 to TRBJ2-7; D gene ambiguous. The CDR3 is 13 residues long. Germline CDR1 and CDR2: SEHNR and FQNEAQ (reference sequence). The CDR3 sequence is CSSSLVGSYEQYF. CDR3 bases read: TGTTCCAGCAGCTTAGTCGGGTCCTACGAG.

This clone was recorded at least ten times. The read terminates 3 residues before the CDR3 end, so the remaining end is supplied by the germline J gene. V is TRBV5-1 and J is TRBJ2-3; 7 nucleotides match TRBD2. Germline V gives CDR1 SGHRS, CDR2 YFSETQ. With V trimmed by 2 bases and J by 0 bases, 9 bases remained unmatched. The CDR3 is 17 amino acids. The covered CDR3 bases are TGCGCCAGCAGCTTATCCTCGGGGGGACTTAGCACAGATACG. Translated: CASSLSSGGLSTDT. The whole CDR3 protein reads CASSLSSGGLSTDTQYF.

This clone was seen ten or more times. The read gets to within 3 residues of the CDR3 end, and the germline J gene fills in the rest. This sequence joins TRBV7-3 and TRBJ2-1; no clear D. This CDR3 has 14 residues. Germline assignment: CDR1 SGHTA and CDR2 FQGTGA. V lost 0 bases and J 6 bases, leaving 9 bases between the germline ends. The covered CDR3 bases are TGTGCCAGCAGCTTAACAGCGACTCCCAATGAG. This gives the protein CASSLTATPNE. The whole CDR3 sequence reads CASSLTATPNEQFF.

A remark on this clone: The DNA ends 3 residues before the CDR3 does, and the rest of the CDR3 is filled in from the germline J gene. J is TRBJ1-3 and V is TRBV13; a possible D gene is TRBD1 (6 bases). V shed 5 bases and J shed 5 bases, with 28 bases lying between them. Germline V CDR1 and CDR2: PRHDT, FYEKMQ (reference sequence). The CDR3 sequence is 19 residues long. CDR3: CASSKGRPRQAGIRNTIYF. The sequenced part of the CDR3 DNA is TGTGCCAGCAGCAAGGGGAGGCCTAGACAGGCAGGAATAAGAAACACC.

This clone has just a few counts. The read halts 3 residues ahead of the CDR3 end, with the missing end drawn from the germline J gene. This chain uses TRBV6-2 or TRBV6-3 with TRBJ2-7; 11 bases agree with TRBD1. The ends lost 6 bases at V and 5 bases at J; junction bases unmatched: 3. The CDR3 extends over 13 amino acids. In germline, CDR1 is MNHEY, CDR2 SVGEGT. CDR3 loop: CASRGQGVHEQYF. The CDR3 bases that were read are TGTGCCAGCAGGGGACAGGGGGTCCACGAG.

A word on this clone: The CDR3 extends 3 residues past the end of the read, so its final part is completed from the germline J gene. The chain employs TRBV18 and TRBJ2-3; a possible D gene is TRBD2 (5 bases). CDR1 and CDR2 (germline): KGHSH, LQKENI. CDR3 length: 15 amino acids. Between the trimmed V and J ends, which lost 0 bases and 4 bases, there was a span of 11 bases. This CDR3 reads CASSPPVSRADTQYF. The sequenced CDR3 bases are TGTGCCAGCTCACCACCCGTCTCGAGGGCAGATACG.

The CDR3 region is CASTMGQSSYEQYF. The DNA read from the CDR3 is TGTGCCAGCACCATGGGACAGAGCTCCTACGAG. V is TRBV2 and J is TRBJ2-7; 7 bases agree with TRBD1. The DNA ends 3 residues before the CDR3 does, and the rest of the CDR3 is filled in from the germline J gene. After removal of 7 bases from V and 0 bases from J, the junction contained 6 bases not matched to a gene. Germline CDR1 is SNHLY and CDR2 is FYNNEI. The CDR3 runs to 14 residues.

On this clone itself: The missing CDR3 end, 3 residues past where the read stops, is filled in from the germline J gene. V gene TRBV5-1 combines with J gene TRBJ2-3; 9 bases align to TRBD2. This CDR3 region has 15 residues. CDR1 and CDR2 from the germline V gene are SGHRS and YFSETQ. With 0 bases clipped from V and 2 bases from J, the junction kept 1 base outside the gene matches. CDR3 residues: CASSLGLAATDTQYF. The part of the CDR3 DNA that was read is TGCGCCAGCAGCTTGGGACTAGCGGCCACAGATACG.